This is a list of T cell receptor beta chains from one sample in a study of T-cell reconstitution after alpha-beta-depleted transplantation in children. From the PCR reads, TCRdb called clonotypes with MiXCR, one entry per CDR3 protein. The data show around 250,000 distinct CDR3 sequences, about 25% seen once. Sequencing was performed on PBMCs, taken before TCRalphabeta/CD19-depleted stem cell transplant. Every receptor here comes from a girl aged 2-10 years with Fanconi anemia, due to receive a stem cell transplant. The CDR3 runs from the conserved cysteine through the conserved F or W. The D gene is left open where the match is weak. Some rows have no size entry. The others give once, few or many, or a class for an expanded clone.

clone size | J gene | CDR3 length | D gene | V gene | CDR3 protein | CDR3 DNA
. | TRBJ2-3 | 14 | . | TRBV5-1 | CASSRLGVTDTQYF | TGCGCCAGCAGCCGTCTTGGGGTAACAGATACGCAGTATTTT
few | TRBJ2-7 | 12 | TRBD2 | TRBV29-1 | CSVDRGDGEQYF | TGCAGCGTTGATCGGGGGGACGGCGAGCAGTACTTC
few | TRBJ2-1 | 14 | TRBD2 | TRBV20-1 | CSALPGLAGEEQFF | TGCAGTGCTCTACCGGGACTAGCGGGAGAGGAGCAGTTCTTC
many | TRBJ1-2 | 15 | . | TRBV20-1 | CSARQPQGANYGYTF | TGCAGTGCTAGACAGCCTCAGGGAGCTAACTATGGCTACACCTTC
once | TRBJ2-6 | 17 | TRBD1 | TRBV2 | CASSDTTGGAGANVLTF | TGTGCCAGCAGTGACACCACAGGGGGCGCTGGGGCCAACGTCCTGACTTTC
many | TRBJ1-1 | 12 | . | TRBV5-1 | CASSLPNTEAFF | TGCGCCAGCAGCTTGCCGAACACTGAAGCTTTCTTT
many | TRBJ1-2 | 16 | TRBD1 | TRBV29-1 | CSVEMSGQPTNYGYTF | TGCAGCGTTGAAATGTCGGGACAGCCCACTAACTATGGCTACACCTTC
many | TRBJ2-1 | 15 | . | TRBV20-1 | CSARWAALPGNEQFF | TGCAGTGCTAGATGGGCGGCTCTCCCCGGGAATGAGCAGTTCTTC
many | TRBJ2-1 | 17 | . | TRBV5-1 | CASSLNVVPDSYNEQFF | TGCGCCAGCAGCTTGAACGTAGTCCCCGACTCCTACAATGAGCAGTTCTTC
few | TRBJ2-1 | 11 | . | TRBV28 | CASNSLGGQFF | TGTGCCAGCAACTCCCTGGGCGGGCAGTTCTTC
. | TRBJ2-7 | 13 | TRBD1 | TRBV6-6 | CASSYRDRHEQYF | TGTGCCAGCAGTTACCGGGACAGACACGAGCAGTACTTC
few | TRBJ2-1 | 15 | TRBD2 | TRBV7-7 | CASSPSGGGYNEQFF | TGTGCCAGCAGCCCAAGCGGGGGTGGATACAATGAGCAGTTCTTC
many | TRBJ2-7 | 14 | TRBD1 | TRBV29-1 | CSVLDRGASYEQYF | TGCAGCGTTCTGGACAGGGGGGCCTCCTACGAGCAGTACTTC
many | TRBJ1-2 | 13 | TRBD1 | TRBV28 | CASSPDRGYGYTF | TGTGCCAGCAGCCCAGACAGGGGTTACGGCTACACCTTC
many | TRBJ1-3 | 14 | . | TRBV6-1 | CASSAGGHRNTIYF | TGTGCCAGCAGTGCAGGAGGGCATCGAAACACCATATATTTT
many | TRBJ1-1 | 16 | . | TRBV20-1 | CSATVEGSWVNTEAFF | TGCAGTGCCACCGTGGAAGGGAGTTGGGTGAACACTGAAGCTTTCTTT
. | TRBJ2-5 | 18 | TRBD2 | TRBV11-1 | CASSSRLAARWSQETQYF | TGTGCCAGCAGCTCTCGTCTAGCGGCAAGATGGTCCCAAGAGACCCAGTACTTC
many | TRBJ2-3 | 12 | . | TRBV6-2/TRBV6-3 | CASSFEYVTQYF | TGTGCCAGCAGTTTTGAGTATGTTACGCAGTATTTT
. | TRBJ2-1 | 14 | TRBD1 | TRBV12-3/TRBV12-4 | CASSSGQANNEQFF | TGTGCCAGCAGTTCGGGACAGGCAAACAATGAGCAGTTCTTC
. | TRBJ2-7 | 17 | . | TRBV7-8 | CASSLVGRGSGTYEQYF | TGTGCCAGCAGCTTAGTGGGACGCGGGTCAGGGACCTACGAGCAGTACTTC
. | TRBJ2-3 | 16 | . | TRBV12-3/TRBV12-4 | CASSLSLAVSTDTQYF | TGTGCCAGCAGTCTTTCCTTAGCGGTTAGCACAGATACGCAGTATTTT
. | TRBJ2-3 | 16 | TRBD2 | TRBV6-1 | CASSVLAGNPTDTQYF | TGTGCCAGCAGCGTACTAGCGGGAAACCCCACAGATACGCAGTATTTT
many | TRBJ2-1 | 17 | TRBD2 | TRBV12-3/TRBV12-4 | CASSPTGTSRGYNEQFF | TGTGCCAGCAGTCCGACCGGGACTAGCAGGGGCTACAATGAGCAGTTCTTC
many | TRBJ2-1 | 15 | TRBD2 | TRBV29-1 | CSVEAGTTVDNEQFF | TGCAGCGTCGAAGCCGGGACTACCGTCGACAATGAGCAGTTCTTC
many | TRBJ1-1 | 17 | TRBD1 | TRBV7-9 | CASSPLGQGGMNTEAFF | TGTGCCAGCAGCCCACTGGGACAGGGGGGGATGAACACTGAAGCTTTCTTT
. | TRBJ1-3 | 16 | . | TRBV5-1 | CASSLGHALSGNTIYF | TGCGCCAGCAGCTTGGGACACGCTTTGTCTGGAAACACCATATATTTT
. | TRBJ2-1 | 13 | . | TRBV7-9 | CASSPPSSEAEFF | TGTGCCAGCAGCCCTCCGAGTTCGGAGGCGGAGTTCTTC
. | TRBJ2-3 | 17 | TRBD2 | TRBV7-8 | CASSLGASGRRTDTQYF | TGTGCCAGCAGCTTAGGGGCTAGCGGGAGAAGGACAGATACGCAGTATTTT
many | TRBJ2-1 | 14 | . | TRBV29-1 | CSVRAEGGASEQFF | TGCAGCGTCAGAGCCGAGGGGGGGGCCAGTGAGCAGTTCTTC
. | TRBJ2-1 | 15 | TRBD2 | TRBV6-1 | CASSRRTSGSNEQFF | TGTGCCAGCAGTCGACGGACTAGCGGGAGCAATGAGCAGTTCTTC
many | TRBJ2-5 | 12 | . | TRBV29-1 | CSVGKAQETQYF | TGCAGCGTTGGTAAGGCGCAAGAGACCCAGTACTTC
many | TRBJ1-5 | 14 | . | TRBV20-1 | CSASWGDSNQPQHF | TGCAGTGCTAGTTGGGGGGACAGCAATCAGCCCCAGCATTTT
few | TRBJ2-3 | 16 | TRBD1 | TRBV29-1 | CSVEDSTGITTDTQYF | TGCAGCGTTGAAGATTCGACAGGGATAACCACAGATACGCAGTATTTT
many | TRBJ1-1 | 16 | . | TRBV5-1 | CASSLYSGTLNTEAFF | TGCGCCAGCAGCTTGTACTCCGGGACACTCAACACTGAAGCTTTCTTT
many | TRBJ1-6 | 13 | . | TRBV2 | CASKDSRGSPLHF | TGTGCCAGCAAGGACAGCCGCGGTTCACCCCTCCACTTT
many | TRBJ1-3 | 11 | . | TRBV12-3/TRBV12-4 | CASSRANTIYF | TGTGCCAGCAGTCGGGCGAACACCATATATTTT
many | TRBJ2-1 | 13 | . | TRBV24-1 | CATSAAHINEQFF | TGTGCCACCAGTGCAGCGCACATTAATGAGCAGTTCTTC
. | TRBJ2-1 | 16 | TRBD2 | TRBV7-3 | CASSFRGGLAYNEQFF | TGTGCCAGCAGCTTCCGGGGGGGACTGGCTTACAATGAGCAGTTCTTC
. | TRBJ2-1 | 15 | . | TRBV29-1 | CSAELQGGWGDEQFF | TGCAGCGCAGAGCTCCAGGGGGGCTGGGGCGATGAGCAGTTCTTC
. | TRBJ2-5 | 12 | . | TRBV29-1 | CSVLLGSGTQYF | TGCAGCGTTCTCTTAGGGTCGGGGACCCAGTACTTC
. | TRBJ2-7 | 12 | . | TRBV20-1 | CSAARGPYEQYF | TGCAGTGCTGCCAGGGGCCCCTACGAGCAGTACTTC
. | TRBJ2-7 | 14 | TRBD2 | TRBV5-6 | CASRLAGDSYEQYF | TGTGCCAGCCGACTAGCGGGGGATTCCTACGAGCAGTACTTC
many | TRBJ1-4 | 16 | . | TRBV5-4 | CASSPGVAAANEKLFF | TGTGCCAGCAGCCCTGGCGTGGCGGCGGCTAATGAAAAACTGTTTTTT
many | TRBJ2-2 | 16 | . | TRBV13 | CASSPAGTYITGELFF | TGTGCCAGCAGCCCGGCGGGAACTTACATTACCGGGGAGCTGTTTTTT
many | TRBJ2-7 | 14 | . | TRBV25-1 | CASSEKLSSSARYF | TGTGCCAGCAGTGAAAAACTAAGTAGCTCCGCGCGGTACTTC
many | TRBJ2-5 | 13 | . | TRBV20-1 | CSARDPGLKTQYF | TGCAGTGCTAGAGATCCAGGGTTGAAGACCCAGTACTTC
. | TRBJ2-5 | 14 | TRBD2 | TRBV28 | CASYLAGRQETQYF | TGTGCCAGTTACTTAGCGGGAAGACAAGAGACCCAGTACTTC
many | TRBJ2-7 | 12 | . | TRBV29-1 | CSVLGAVYEQYF | TGCAGCGTTCTAGGGGCAGTCTACGAGCAGTACTTC
many | TRBJ2-7 | 13 | TRBD1 | TRBV28 | CASSFQGAEEQYF | TGTGCCAGCAGTTTTCAGGGGGCGGAAGAGCAGTACTTC
. | TRBJ2-7 | 15 | TRBD2 | TRBV7-2 | CASSLIHGRAYEQYF | TGTGCCAGCAGCTTAATTCACGGGAGGGCCTACGAGCAGTACTTC
few | TRBJ2-5 | 14 | TRBD1 | TRBV20-1 | CSAAGQGGGETQYF | TGCAGTGCTGCCGGACAGGGAGGAGGGGAGACCCAGTACTTC
many | TRBJ2-7 | 15 | . | TRBV6-5 | CASSYSRDTAYEQYF | TGTGCCAGCAGTTACTCGAGGGACACCGCCTACGAGCAGTACTTC
few | TRBJ2-1 | 13 | . | TRBV2 | CASSISTGRKQFF | TGTGCCAGCAGTATCTCAACAGGAAGGAAGCAGTTCTTC
few | TRBJ2-7 | 14 | . | TRBV5-1 | CASSLGGFSYEQYF | TGCGCCAGCAGCTTGGGGGGCTTCTCCTACGAGCAGTACTTC
many | TRBJ2-2 | 13 | . | TRBV12-3/TRBV12-4 | CASSDTNTGELFF | TGTGCCAGCAGTGACACGAACACCGGGGAGCTGTTTTTT
. | TRBJ2-7 | 20 | TRBD2 | TRBV28 | CASSFTGPLLAGAPSYEQYF | TGTGCCAGCAGCTTTACCGGCCCTTTACTAGCGGGAGCTCCCTCCTACGAGCAGTACTTC
. | TRBJ1-1 | 14 | . | TRBV28 | CASSEGHTNTEAFF | TGTGCCAGCAGTGAGGGACACACGAACACTGAAGCTTTCTTT
many | TRBJ1-1 | 15 | . | TRBV29-1 | CSVGAGTSMNTEAFF | TGCAGCGTTGGGGCCGGGACATCTATGAACACTGAAGCTTTCTTT